The text below deals with one TCR beta chain. Its antigen is as yet unknown. The sample originates from a study of cytomegalovirus exposure and HLA in healthy donors. Both 60 Vbeta primers and 13 Jbeta primers went into the PCR. Libraries were prepared by immunoSEQ multiplex PCR; TCRdb keeps only in-frame clonotypes and omits some of them. The sample yields roughly 160,000 clones, approximately 75% seen once. General study points: Excluded: some indistinguishable V segments such as TRBV6-2 and TRBV6-3. The productive fraction for most TCR beta V segments was about 90% or about 30% in an earlier analysis. For cytomegalovirus status, the classifier reportedly gave diagnoses with high specificity and sensitivity.

CDR1 is SEHNR and CDR2 is FQNEAQ in the germline V gene (reference sequence). The CDR3 sequence is 16 residues long. V was clipped by 3 bases and J by 3 bases; unmatched bases: 5. The V gene is TRBV7-9, the J gene TRBJ2-3; TRBD2 agrees at 11 bases. The TCR sequence derives from a girl between 5 and 17 years old in good health and CMV-seronegative. Sequenced material: PBMCs. CDR3 loop: CASSFHTSGGTDTQYF. CDR3 DNA: TGTGCCAGCAGCTTCCATACTAGCGGGGGTACAGATACGCAGTATTTT.